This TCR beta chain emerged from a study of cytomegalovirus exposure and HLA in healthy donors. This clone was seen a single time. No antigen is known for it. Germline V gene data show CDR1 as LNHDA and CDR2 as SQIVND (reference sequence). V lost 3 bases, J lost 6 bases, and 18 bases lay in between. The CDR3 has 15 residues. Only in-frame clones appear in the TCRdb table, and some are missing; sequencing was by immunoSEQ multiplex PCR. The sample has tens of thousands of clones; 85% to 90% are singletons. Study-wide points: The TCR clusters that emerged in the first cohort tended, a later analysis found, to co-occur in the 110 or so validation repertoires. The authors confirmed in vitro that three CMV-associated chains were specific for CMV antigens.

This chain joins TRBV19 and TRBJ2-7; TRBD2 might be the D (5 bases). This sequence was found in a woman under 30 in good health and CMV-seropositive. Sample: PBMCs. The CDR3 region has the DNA TGTGCCAGTAGTATTAAGGACTCTCACTTGATCGAGCAGTACTTC. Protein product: CASSIKDSHLIEQYF.